These 17 T cell receptor beta chains were sequenced from one sample in a study of molecular identifiers for immune sequencing clone quantification. Using its own MiXCR run on the PCR reads, TCRdb lists one record per CDR3 protein. This table has thousands of distinct CDR3 sequences, around 33% appearing once. The sample consisted of naive CD8+ T cells from blood, with Jurkat cell RNA spiked in. Regarding subset: FACS-sorted CD8+CD4-CCR7+CD45RA+ naive T cells. The receptors derive from a human donor in good health. Some libraries in this study had Jurkat cell RNA spiked in.

The chain has TRBV7-2 and TRBJ2-2, with TRBD1 matching 9 bases. Per the germline V gene, CDR1 is SGHTA and CDR2 is FQGNSA. The CDR3 spans 15 residues. J gave up 3 bases and V 10 bases, and 9 bases lay outside the gene matches. The CDR3 coding sequence is TGTGCCACTTTAACAGGGGGCATTTACACCGGGGAGCTGTTTTTT. Amino acid sequence: CATLTGGIYTGELFF.

The rearrangement links TRBV4-3 to TRBJ2-7, with D possibly matching TRBD2 (5 bases). The germline V gene encodes CDR1 LGHNA and CDR2 YSLEER. The CDR3 sequence is 11 residues long. V lost 1 base to trimming and J lost 11 bases, with 9 bases between them. CDR3 sequence reads: CASSQGQEEYF. DNA of the CDR3: TGCGCCAGCAGCCAAGGGCAGGAGGAGTACTTC.

Concerning this clonotype: A much larger clone lies one base from this, so it may be a read error. The chain is built from TRBV29-1 and TRBJ1-4, with D maybe TRBD1 (5 bases). The V gene's germline CDR1 is SQVTM and CDR2 ANQGSEA. CDR3 length: 13 amino acids. Trimming cost V 8 bases and J 5 bases, with 15 bases left between them. As DNA, the CDR3 is TGCAGCAAACCGGGACGGAGGAATGAAAAACTGTTTTTT. This encodes CSKPGRRNEKLFF.

This chain joins TRBV28 and TRBJ2-2; no clear D. Between the trimmed V and J ends, which lost 7 bases and 5 bases, there was a span of 8 bases. There are 12 residues in the CDR3. The V gene's germline CDR1 is MDHEN and CDR2 SYDVKM. DNA of the CDR3: TGTGCCAGCACCCTGAGAACCGGGGAGCTGTTTTTT. Protein sequence: CASTLRTGELFF. The full variable domain, its missing parts supplied by reference TRBV28 and TRBJ2-2, is DVKVTQSSRYLVKRTGEKVFLECVQDMDHENMFWYRQDPGLGLRLIYFSYDVKMKEKGDIPEGYSVSREKKERFSLILESASTNQTSMYLCASTLRTGELFFGEGSRLTVL.

The chain couples TRBV25-1 to TRBJ2-1, with 8 nucleotides matching TRBD2. Germline CDR1 and CDR2: MGHDK and SYGVNS. The CDR3 consists of 15 residues. Unmatched junction bases numbered 6, after V lost 1 base and J lost 7 bases. The CDR3, as DNA: TGTGCCAGCAGTGAATTAGCGGGAAGTGAGAATGAGCAGTTCTTC. Translation: CASSELAGSENEQFF.

This rearrangement joins TRBV6-2 or TRBV6-3 to TRBJ1-5; D gene ambiguous. Germline V gene sequence: CDR1 MNHEY, CDR2 SVGEGT. CDR3 size: 14 residues. V lost 2 bases, J lost 5 bases, and 10 bases lay in between. CDR3 sequence reads: CASSYVQSDQPQHF. Here the CDR3 DNA reads TGTGCCAGCAGTTACGTTCAGAGTGATCAGCCCCAGCATTTT.

CDR3 nucleotide sequence: TGTGCCAGCAGTTTACCCGATGACAGAGGACAAAACATTCAGTACTTC. Protein sequence: CASSLPDDRGQNIQYF. The V call is TRBV12-3 or TRBV12-4, the J call TRBJ2-4; D possibly corresponds to TRBD1 (5 bases). The length of the CDR3 is 16 residues. Trimming left V 2 bases short and J 5 bases short, with 16 bases between.

This clonotype was counted a few times. The chain recombines TRBV12-3 or TRBV12-4 with TRBJ1-4; D gene uncertain. V gave up 3 bases and J gave up 9 bases, with 5 bases separating them. The CDR3 length is 11 residues. The CDR3 is CASSFGQKLFF. CDR3 bases: TGTGCCAGCAGTTTCGGCCAAAAACTGTTTTTT.

This clonotype qualifies as medium-sized. The chain recombines TRBV11-2 with TRBJ2-6; unclear D gene. The V and J ends lost 4 bases and 0 bases respectively, with 7 bases between them. This CDR3 spans 15 amino acids. Per the germline V gene, CDR1 is SGHAT and CDR2 is FQNNGV. The CDR3, as DNA: TGTGCCAGCAGCTCGGTCACCTCTGGGGCCAACGTCCTGACTTTC. Translation: CASSSVTSGANVLTF. The whole variable domain, filled in from reference TRBV11-2 and TRBJ2-6, reads EAGVAQSPRYKIIEKRQSVAFWCNPISGHATLYWYQQILGQGPKLLIQFQNNGVVDDSQLPKDRFSAERLKGVDSTLKIQPAKLEDSAVYLCASSSVTSGANVLTFGAGSRLTVL.

Sample share makes this clonotype medium-sized (0.01 to 0.1%). The chain carries TRBV7-2 and TRBJ2-7, with TRBD2 matching over 7 bases. The V gene's germline CDR1 is SGHTA and CDR2 FQGNSA. CDR3 length: 15 amino acids. V was pared by 1 base and J by 2 bases, with 5 bases of the junction left unmatched. The DNA for the CDR3 is TGTGCCAGCAGCTTAGTGAGCGGGAAAGCCTACGAGCAGTACTTC. This codes for CASSLVSGKAYEQYF.

The chain has TRBV6-5 and TRBJ2-7, with D perhaps matching TRBD1 or TRBD2 (5 bases each). V was clipped by 6 bases and J by 4 bases, with 16 bases between them. CDR1 MNHEY and CDR2 SVGAGI come from the germline V gene. The CDR3 extends over 14 amino acids. DNA of the CDR3: TGTGCCAGCAGGACCCCCCGGGGCCAGTACGAGCAGTACTTC. Translation: CASRTPRGQYEQYF.

This chain connects TRBV7-9 to TRBJ1-1, with D unresolved. The V and J ends lost 5 bases and 8 bases respectively, with 15 bases between them. The V gene's germline CDR1 is SEHNR and CDR2 FQNEAQ (reference sequence). The CDR3 covers 13 residues. Written as DNA, the CDR3 is TGTGCCAGCAGCCCCATATCAGCCGTGGAAGCTTTCTTT. Translating it yields CASSPISAVEAFF.

This clonotype was recorded a few times. The rearrangement links TRBV11-2 to TRBJ2-7, with D unclear. Per germline, CDR1 SGHAT and CDR2 FQNNGV. V was pared by 1 base and J by 6 bases, with 10 bases between. The CDR3 contains 13 residues. The CDR3 sequence: CASSLGSAGEQYF. The CDR3 DNA is TGTGCCAGCAGCTTAGGATCAGCTGGCGAGCAGTACTTC.

CDR3 DNA sequence: TGTGCCACCAGTGTAGGACCCGGGGAGCAGTACTTC. It codes for CATSVGPGEQYF. V usage is TRBV24-1 and J usage is TRBJ2-7; D remains unclear. V lost 5 bases and J lost 7, with 11 bases in between. Germline loops: CDR1 KGHDR, CDR2 SFDVKD. CDR3 length: 12 amino acids.

Notes on this clonotype: One end of the junction varies from germline; a read error may be responsible. The rearrangement joins TRBV11-2 to TRBJ2-5; D ambiguous. The germline gives CDR1 SGHAT, CDR2 FQNNGV. This CDR3 has 14 residues. The CDR3 DNA reads TGTGCCAGCAGCTTATTTGGGATATTAGAGTCCCAGTACTTC. This codes for CASSLFGILESQYF. Full variable domain (remainder filled in from reference TRBV11-2 and TRBJ2-5): EAGVAQSPRYKIIEKRQSVAFWCNPISGHATLYWYQQILGQGPKLLIQFQNNGVVDDSQLPKDRFSAERLKGVDSTLKIQPAKLEDSAVYLCASSLFGILESQYFGPGTRLLVL.

This clonotype has more than one count but fewer than ten. The chain joins TRBV11-2 to TRBJ2-1; D ambiguous. Trimming pared 1 base from V and 0 bases from J, leaving 4 bases between. Germline CDR1 and CDR2: SGHAT and FQNNGV. CDR3 size: 14 residues. The CDR3 region has the DNA TGTGCCAGCAGCTTAGCCAGCTCCTACAATGAGCAGTTCTTC. Protein sequence: CASSLASSYNEQFF.

The chain links TRBV20-1 to TRBJ2-7; D not resolved. Trimming cost V 0 bases and J 3 bases, with 18 bases left between them. CDR1 and CDR2 (germline): DFQATT, SNEGSKA (reference sequence). This CDR3 comprises 16 residues. CDR3 nucleotide sequence: TGCAGTGCTAGAGAGATAGCCGTAAGTGCCATCTACGAGCAGTACTTC. Translated: CSAREIAVSAIYEQYF.